Listed below are T cell receptor beta chains from one sample, sequenced in a study of T cell repertoires in cytomegalovirus infection. MiXCR, applied by TCRdb to the reads, yields one record per CDR3 protein. The repertoire includes about 740,000 distinct CDR3 sequences, approximately 40% of them detected once, and roughly 2.9% sits in the top ten. Sequenced sample: PBMCs. These receptors all come from a human donor in good health (CMV status not recorded). Some clones in this sample may be carry-over from other donors' samples. The CDR3 runs from the conserved cysteine through the conserved F or W. The order of the fields is CDR3 protein, CDR3 DNA, D gene, clone size, V gene, J gene. D genes are given only for firm matches. Rows give clone size only sometimes, using once, few, many, or a class for an expanded clone.

CDR3: CASSQETSGTPEQYF
DNA: TGTGCCAGCAGCCAAGAAACTAGCGGGACCCCCGAGCAGTACTTC
D: TRBD2
size: few
V: TRBV4-2
J: TRBJ2-7

CDR3: CASSLNGVPPTTNEKLFF
DNA: TGTGCCAGCAGCTTGAACGGGGTCCCACCCACAACTAATGAAAAACTGTTTTTT
D: NA
size: NA
V: TRBV5-4
J: TRBJ1-4

CDR3: CASSPTGVPHNEQFF
DNA: TGTGCCAGCAGCCCAACAGGGGTGCCCCACAATGAGCAGTTCTTC
D: TRBD1
size: NA
V: TRBV11-1
J: TRBJ2-1

CDR3: CASSPQAAGSPLHF
DNA: TGTGCCAGCAGCCCCCAGGCTGCGGGTTCACCCCTCCACTTT
D: NA
size: NA
V: TRBV14
J: TRBJ1-6

CDR3: CASSYTLEQYF
DNA: TGTGCCAGCAGTTACACCCTCGAGCAGTACTTC
D: NA
size: NA
V: TRBV6-2/TRBV6-3
J: TRBJ2-7

CDR3: CASITGTSAEKLFF
DNA: TGTGCCAGTATCACCGGGACATCGGCCGAAAAACTGTTTTTT
D: NA
size: NA
V: TRBV19
J: TRBJ1-4

CDR3: CASSRGLAGNYEQYF
DNA: TGTGCCAGCAGCAGGGGACTAGCGGGGAACTACGAGCAGTACTTC
D: TRBD2
size: NA
V: TRBV6-8
J: TRBJ2-7

CDR3: CASSLTGYSYEQYF
DNA: TGTGCCAGCAGTTTGACAGGGTACTCCTACGAGCAGTACTTC
D: TRBD1
size: few
V: TRBV12-3/TRBV12-4
J: TRBJ2-7

CDR3: CASSLGQSYGYTF
DNA: TGCGCCAGCAGCCTTGGACAGAGCTATGGCTACACCTTC
D: NA
size: many
V: TRBV28
J: TRBJ1-2

CDR3: CAWSVIAGTGVSPLHF
DNA: TGTGCCTGGAGTGTAATAGCCGGGACAGGGGTTTCACCCCTCCACTTT
D: TRBD1
size: NA
V: TRBV30
J: TRBJ1-6

CDR3: CASSTQGYSNQPQHF
DNA: TGTGCCAGCAGCACACAGGGGTATAGCAATCAGCCCCAGCATTTT
D: TRBD1
size: many
V: TRBV7-2
J: TRBJ1-5

CDR3: CSARDLAGASYEQYF
DNA: TGCAGTGCTAGAGATCTAGCGGGGGCCTCCTACGAGCAGTACTTC
D: TRBD2
size: NA
V: TRBV20-1
J: TRBJ2-7

CDR3: CSAEDRGLDQPQHF
DNA: TGCAGTGCCGAGGACAGGGGGCTGGATCAGCCCCAGCATTTT
D: TRBD1
size: NA
V: TRBV20-1
J: TRBJ1-5

CDR3: CASSPQTGGRTEAFF
DNA: TGTGCCAGCAGTCCACAGACAGGAGGACGAACTGAAGCTTTCTTT
D: NA
size: NA
V: TRBV28
J: TRBJ1-1

CDR3: CASSTRGPTNEKLFF
DNA: TGTGCCAGTAGTACCAGGGGGCCAACTAATGAAAAACTGTTTTTT
D: TRBD1
size: NA
V: TRBV19
J: TRBJ1-4

CDR3: CASSFTGGYNEQFF
DNA: TGTGCCAGCAGTTTCACGGGAGGGTACAATGAGCAGTTCTTC
D: TRBD2
size: few
V: TRBV12-3/TRBV12-4
J: TRBJ2-1

CDR3: CASSPNTFYEKYF
DNA: TGTGCCAGTAGTCCCAATACCTTCTACGAGAAGTACTTC
D: NA
size: NA
V: TRBV19
J: TRBJ2-7

CDR3: CASSSPGTGPFAYEQYF
DNA: TGTGCCAGCAGCAGTCCCGGGACAGGGCCTTTCGCCTACGAGCAGTACTTC
D: TRBD1
size: few
V: TRBV7-9
J: TRBJ2-7

CDR3: CSSIPLRGNEQFF
DNA: TGCTCCAGCATCCCCCTCCGTGGCAATGAGCAGTTCTTC
D: NA
size: once
V: TRBV4-1
J: TRBJ2-1

CDR3: CASRPTSLWGLNTEAFF
DNA: TGTGCCAGCCGACCCACCTCCTTGTGGGGTCTGAACACTGAAGCTTTCTTT
D: NA
size: NA
V: TRBV28
J: TRBJ1-1

CDR3: CASSQRGQGNTGELFF
DNA: TGCGCCAGCAGCCAAAGAGGACAGGGGAACACCGGGGAGCTGTTTTTT
D: TRBD1
size: NA
V: TRBV4-1
J: TRBJ2-2

CDR3: CSARDLGNQPQHF
DNA: TGCAGTGCTAGAGATCTCGGGAATCAGCCCCAGCATTTT
D: NA
size: NA
V: TRBV20-1
J: TRBJ1-5

CDR3: CASSVHQTYEQYF
DNA: TGTGCCAGCAGCGTGCACCAAACCTACGAGCAGTACTTC
D: NA
size: once
V: TRBV5-4
J: TRBJ2-7

CDR3: CASGGQWNTIYF
DNA: TGTGCCAGCGGGGGACAATGGAACACCATATATTTT
D: NA
size: NA
V: TRBV11-2
J: TRBJ1-3

CDR3: CASSLWGGYSSYNEQFF
DNA: TGTGCCAGCAGCCTATGGGGGGGGTACTCCTCCTACAATGAGCAGTTCTTC
D: TRBD2
size: many
V: TRBV7-2
J: TRBJ2-1

CDR3: CASRNRVSGQETQYF
DNA: TGTGCCAGCAGGAACAGGGTGTCGGGACAAGAGACCCAGTACTTC
D: NA
size: few
V: TRBV6-2/TRBV6-3
J: TRBJ2-5